The rows below give T cell receptor beta chains drawn from one sample of a study of T cell repertoires in cytomegalovirus infection. MiXCR, applied by TCRdb to the reads, yields one record per CDR3 protein. This table has hundreds of thousands of distinct CDR3 sequences, roughly a sixth appearing once. The specimen sequenced was PBMCs. Receptors originate from a human donor in good health (CMV status not recorded). Some clones in this sample may be carry-over from other donors' samples. Each CDR3 is given with its conserved first and last residue. Fields, in order: D gene, clone size, V gene, J gene, CDR3 protein, CDR3 DNA. A D gene is named only where the DNA matches it firmly. The size of a clone is reported for some rows only, either as once, few or many, or as a class for expanded clones.

d_call: TRBD2; clone_size: once; v_call: TRBV6-6; j_call: TRBJ2-1; cdr3_aa: CASSKSGTSEVDEQFF; cdr3_nt: TGTGCCAGCAGTAAATCCGGGACTAGCGAAGTGGATGAGCAGTTCTTC
d_call: -; clone_size: few; v_call: TRBV4-1; j_call: TRBJ1-5; cdr3_aa: CASSPSRDWNQPQHF; cdr3_nt: TGCGCCAGCAGCCCAAGCAGGGATTGGAATCAGCCCCAGCATTTT
d_call: -; clone_size: few; v_call: TRBV15; j_call: TRBJ2-1; cdr3_aa: CATSRDSGSYNEQFF; cdr3_nt: TGTGCCACCAGCAGAGACTCCGGATCCTACAATGAGCAGTTCTTC
d_call: -; clone_size: -; v_call: TRBV20-1; j_call: TRBJ1-5; cdr3_aa: CSARDRTASNQPQHF; cdr3_nt: TGCAGTGCTAGAGATCGGACAGCTAGCAATCAGCCCCAGCATTTT
d_call: -; clone_size: many; v_call: TRBV6-6; j_call: TRBJ2-7; cdr3_aa: CASSYLRYAEQYF; cdr3_nt: TGTGCCAGCAGTTACCTGCGATATGCCGAGCAGTACTTC
d_call: TRBD1; clone_size: many; v_call: TRBV7-2; j_call: TRBJ2-5; cdr3_aa: CASSSGQGAIYDF; cdr3_nt: TGTGCCAGCAGCTCGGGACAGGGGGCGATTTATGACTTC
d_call: -; clone_size: -; v_call: TRBV12-3/TRBV12-4; j_call: TRBJ2-2; cdr3_aa: CASSQRLLDGELFF; cdr3_nt: TGTGCCAGCAGTCAAAGGCTCCTGGACGGGGAGCTGTTTTTT
d_call: TRBD2; clone_size: many; v_call: TRBV7-3; j_call: TRBJ2-5; cdr3_aa: CASSFGLEGTQYF; cdr3_nt: TGTGCCAGCAGCTTTGGACTAGAGGGGACCCAGTACTTC
d_call: -; clone_size: -; v_call: TRBV6-1; j_call: TRBJ2-5; cdr3_aa: CAISVQETQYF; cdr3_nt: TGTGCCATCAGTGTACAAGAGACCCAGTACTTC
d_call: TRBD1; clone_size: many; v_call: TRBV7-2; j_call: TRBJ2-7; cdr3_aa: CASTDPGQGSSYEQYF; cdr3_nt: TGTGCCAGCACCGACCCGGGACAGGGGAGCTCCTACGAGCAGTACTTC
d_call: -; clone_size: few; v_call: TRBV24-1; j_call: TRBJ2-7; cdr3_aa: CATPAGVGRAYEQYF; cdr3_nt: TGTGCCACCCCTGCGGGTGTCGGGCGAGCCTACGAGCAGTACTTC
d_call: -; clone_size: -; v_call: TRBV28; j_call: TRBJ2-1; cdr3_aa: CASSSRRGAYNEQFF; cdr3_nt: TGTGCCAGCAGTTCTCGGCGCGGGGCCTACAATGAGCAGTTCTTC
d_call: -; clone_size: -; v_call: TRBV20-1; j_call: TRBJ2-2; cdr3_aa: CSARVSGTGELFF; cdr3_nt: TGCAGTGCTAGGGTTTCTGGGACCGGGGAGCTGTTTTTT
d_call: -; clone_size: few; v_call: TRBV10-3; j_call: TRBJ1-6; cdr3_aa: CAISPDPIYNSPLHF; cdr3_nt: TGTGCCATCAGTCCTGACCCTATTTACAACTCACCCCTCCACTTT
d_call: -; clone_size: few; v_call: TRBV20-1; j_call: TRBJ1-2; cdr3_aa: CSAGPGGYGYTF; cdr3_nt: TGCAGTGCCGGTCCGGGGGGTTATGGCTACACCTTC
d_call: -; clone_size: many; v_call: TRBV7-2; j_call: TRBJ2-5; cdr3_aa: CASRIGPVDKQYF; cdr3_nt: TGTGCCAGCAGGATTGGGCCTGTAGACAAACAGTACTTC
d_call: -; clone_size: -; v_call: TRBV12-3/TRBV12-4; j_call: TRBJ1-1; cdr3_aa: CASSGSTNTEAFF; cdr3_nt: TGTGCCAGCAGCGGGAGTACGAACACTGAAGCTTTCTTT
d_call: TRBD2; clone_size: -; v_call: TRBV10-2; j_call: TRBJ2-2; cdr3_aa: CATAHYTRTSEYTGELFF; cdr3_nt: TGCGCCACCGCACATTATACCCGGACTAGCGAGTACACCGGGGAGCTGTTTTTT
d_call: -; clone_size: few; v_call: TRBV6-5; j_call: TRBJ1-6; cdr3_aa: CASSAWGSSYNSPLHF; cdr3_nt: TGTGCCAGCAGTGCCTGGGGAAGCTCCTATAATTCACCCCTCCACTTT